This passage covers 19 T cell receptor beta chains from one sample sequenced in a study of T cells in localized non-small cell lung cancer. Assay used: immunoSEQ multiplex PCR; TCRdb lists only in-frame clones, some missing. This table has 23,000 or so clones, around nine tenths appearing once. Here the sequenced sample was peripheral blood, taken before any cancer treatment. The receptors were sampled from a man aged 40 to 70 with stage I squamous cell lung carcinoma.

The CDR3 DNA reads as TGTGCCAGCAGCTTAGACCCGGGCACAGATACGCAGTATTTT. Translation: CASSLDPGTDTQYF. V and J are TRBV11-3 and TRBJ2-3; D ambiguous. Trimming removed 0 bases from V and 1 base from J, with 5 bases in between. CDR3 size: 14 residues. Looked up from germline, CDR1 is SGHNT and CDR2 is YENEEA. Full variable domain (remainder filled in from reference TRBV11-3 and TRBJ2-3): EAGVVQSPRYKIIEKKQPVAFWCNPISGHNTLYWYLQNLGQGPELLIRYENEEAVDDSQLPKDRFSAERLKGVDSTLKIQPAELGDSAVYLCASSLDPGTDTQYFGPGTRLTVL.

The CDR3 here is CSAERWDRGSRDTQYF. The CDR3 nucleotides read TGCAGCGCCGAGAGGTGGGACAGGGGTTCCAGAGATACGCAGTATTTT. The chain carries TRBV29-1 and TRBJ2-3; 10 bases match TRBD1. V was pared by 7 bases and J by 5 bases, with 15 bases of the junction left unmatched. Germline V gene sequence: CDR1 SQVTM, CDR2 ANQGSEA. There are 16 residues in the CDR3.

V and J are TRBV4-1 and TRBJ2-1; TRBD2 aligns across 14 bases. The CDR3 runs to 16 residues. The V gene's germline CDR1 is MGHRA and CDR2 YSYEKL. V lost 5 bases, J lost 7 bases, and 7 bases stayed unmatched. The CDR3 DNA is TGCGCCAGCAGCACACCCGGGACTAGCGGGGGTAATGAGCAGTTCTTC. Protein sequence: CASSTPGTSGGNEQFF.

The CDR3 nucleotides read TGTGCCAGCAGTTCCGGGTTCAATCAGCCCCAGCATTTT. It codes for CASSSGFNQPQHF. The chain links TRBV2 to TRBJ1-5; D remains ambiguous. The CDR3 runs 13 residues. CDR1 is SNHLY, CDR2 FYNNEI, per germline. V was trimmed by 5 bases and J by 3 bases, leaving 8 bases between them.

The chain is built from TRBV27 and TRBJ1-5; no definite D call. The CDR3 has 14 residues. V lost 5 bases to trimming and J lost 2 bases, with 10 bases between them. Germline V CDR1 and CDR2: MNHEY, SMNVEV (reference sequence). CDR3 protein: CASSTYMGNQPQHF. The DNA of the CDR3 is TGTGCCAGCAGTACCTACATGGGCAATCAGCCCCAGCATTTT.

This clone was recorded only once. The CDR3: CSAHPWGAPSTDTQYF. The DNA of the CDR3 is TGCAGCGCCCACCCCTGGGGGGCACCAAGCACAGATACGCAGTATTTT. The chain couples TRBV29-1 to TRBJ2-3; either TRBD1 or TRBD2 may supply D (6 bases each). The CDR3 has 16 residues. With 7 bases removed from V and 0 bases from J, the gap between germline ends came to 20 bases. Germline loops: CDR1 SQVTM, CDR2 ANQGSEA.

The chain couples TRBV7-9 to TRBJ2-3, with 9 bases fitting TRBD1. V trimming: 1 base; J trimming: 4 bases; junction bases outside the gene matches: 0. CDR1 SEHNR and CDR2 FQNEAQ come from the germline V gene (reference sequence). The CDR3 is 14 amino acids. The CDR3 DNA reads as TGTGCCAGCAGCTTAGGACAGGGGGCAGATACGCAGTATTTT. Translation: CASSLGQGADTQYF. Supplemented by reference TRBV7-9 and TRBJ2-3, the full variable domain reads DTGVSQNPRHKITKRGQNVTFRCDPISEHNRLYWYRQTLGQGPEFLTYFQNEAQLEKSRLLSDRFSAERPKGSFSTLEIQRTEQGDSAMYLCASSLGQGADTQYFGPGTRLTVL.

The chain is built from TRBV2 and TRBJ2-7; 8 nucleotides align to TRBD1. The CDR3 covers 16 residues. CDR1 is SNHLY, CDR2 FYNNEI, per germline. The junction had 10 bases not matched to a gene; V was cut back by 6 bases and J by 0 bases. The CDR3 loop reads CASSMGNRGYSYEQYF. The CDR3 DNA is TGTGCCAGCAGCATGGGTAACAGGGGGTACTCCTACGAGCAGTACTTC.

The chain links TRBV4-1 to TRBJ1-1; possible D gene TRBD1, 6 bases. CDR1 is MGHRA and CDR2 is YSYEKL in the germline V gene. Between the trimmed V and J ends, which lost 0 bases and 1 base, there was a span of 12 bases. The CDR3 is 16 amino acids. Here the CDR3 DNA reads TGCGCCAGCAGCCAAGATCCCGGGGGGGCGAACACTGAAGCTTTCTTT. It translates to CASSQDPGGANTEAFF.

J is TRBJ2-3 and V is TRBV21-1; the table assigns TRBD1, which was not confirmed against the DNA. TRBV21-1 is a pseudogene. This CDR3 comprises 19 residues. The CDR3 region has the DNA TGTGCCAGCAGCCCAAGGTGGACAGGGCCACAACACGCCACAGATACGCAGTATTTT. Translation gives CASSPRWTGPQHATDTQYF.

The CDR3 sequence: CSVGVRRPTSGASYEQYF. The CDR3 region has the DNA TGCAGCGTTGGAGTCCGACGCCCTACTAGCGGGGCCAGCTACGAGCAGTACTTC. The rearrangement joins TRBV29-1 to TRBJ2-7, with TRBD2 matching 10 bases. V trimming: 4 bases; J trimming: 3 bases; junction bases outside the gene matches: 18. Germline CDR1 is SQVTM and CDR2 is ANQGSEA. The CDR3 extends over 18 amino acids.

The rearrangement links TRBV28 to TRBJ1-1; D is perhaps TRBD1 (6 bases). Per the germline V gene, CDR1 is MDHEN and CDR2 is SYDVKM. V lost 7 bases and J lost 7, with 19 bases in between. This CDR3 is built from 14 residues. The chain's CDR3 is CASTEQGREDEAFF. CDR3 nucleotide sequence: TGTGCCAGCACTGAACAGGGAAGAGAAGATGAAGCTTTCTTT.

In DNA form, the CDR3 reads TGTGCCAGCAGCCCTCGGACAAGGGAGCAGTACTTC. It codes for CASSPRTREQYF. The genes are TRBV7-2 and TRBJ2-7, with D possibly matching TRBD1 (5 bases). V was trimmed by 5 bases and J by 7 bases, leaving 12 bases between them. The CDR3 length is 12 residues. Per the germline V gene, CDR1 is SGHTA and CDR2 is FQGNSA.

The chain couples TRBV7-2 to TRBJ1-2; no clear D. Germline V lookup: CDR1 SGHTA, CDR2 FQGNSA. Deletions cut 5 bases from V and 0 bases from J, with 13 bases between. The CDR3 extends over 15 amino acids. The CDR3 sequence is CASSPEGRTNYGYTF. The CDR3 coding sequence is TGTGCCAGCAGCCCCGAAGGAAGGACTAACTATGGCTACACCTTC.

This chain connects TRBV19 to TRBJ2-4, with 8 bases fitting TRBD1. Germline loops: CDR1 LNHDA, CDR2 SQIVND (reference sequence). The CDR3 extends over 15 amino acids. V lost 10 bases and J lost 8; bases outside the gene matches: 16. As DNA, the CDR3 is TGTGCCACCTCTACTCTGGGGACAGGTAGTCACATTCAGTACTTC. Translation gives CATSTLGTGSHIQYF.

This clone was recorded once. The CDR3 here is CASQGGSYNEQFF. The CDR3 nucleotides read TGTGCCAGCCAGGGGGGATCCTACAATGAGCAGTTCTTC. The chain carries TRBV7-2 and TRBJ2-1; possible D gene TRBD1, 7 bases. V dropped 8 bases and J dropped 1 base, with 9 bases sitting between them. Germline V gene lookup returns CDR1 SGHTA and CDR2 FQGNSA. The CDR3 runs to 13 residues.

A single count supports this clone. The CDR3 nucleotides read TGTGCCAGCAAGATTGCGGGGGGGACCCTCGACGACACCGGGGAGCTGTTTTTT. This translates into CASKIAGGTLDDTGELFF. This chain joins TRBV27 and TRBJ2-2, with 9 bases that match TRBD2. This CDR3 comprises 18 residues. The germline CDR1 and CDR2 sequences are MNHEY and SMNVEV (reference sequence). V lost 7 bases, J lost 3 bases, and 15 bases stayed unmatched.

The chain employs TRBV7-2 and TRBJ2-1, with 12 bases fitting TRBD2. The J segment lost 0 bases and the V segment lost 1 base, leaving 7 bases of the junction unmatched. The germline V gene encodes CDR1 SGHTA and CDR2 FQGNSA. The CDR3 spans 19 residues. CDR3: CASSLVVLAGGPSYNEQFF. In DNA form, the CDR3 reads TGTGCCAGCAGCTTAGTTGTACTAGCGGGGGGCCCCTCCTACAATGAGCAGTTCTTC.

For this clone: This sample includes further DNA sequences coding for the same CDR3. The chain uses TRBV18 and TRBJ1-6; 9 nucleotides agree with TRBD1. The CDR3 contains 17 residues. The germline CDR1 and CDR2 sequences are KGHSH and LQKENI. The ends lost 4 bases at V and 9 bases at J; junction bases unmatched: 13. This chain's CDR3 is CASSRSRTGAGGSPLHF. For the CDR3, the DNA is TGTGCCAGCTCACGTTCAAGGACAGGGGCGGGGGGTTCACCCCTCCACTTT. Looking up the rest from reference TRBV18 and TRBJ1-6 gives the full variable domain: NAGVMQNPRHLVRRRGQEARLRCSPMKGHSHVYWYRQLPEEGLKFMVYLQKENIIDESGMPKERFSAEFPKEGPSILRIQQVVRGDSAAYFCASSRSRTGAGGSPLHFGNGTRLTVT.